This T cell receptor beta chain was profiled in a study of identical twins. Broader study findings: Beta out-of-frame twin sharing showed a weaker excess. For cord blood, abundant beta clonotypes had fewer insertions, unlike memory repertoires, which showed none. Models predicted too little out-of-frame TCR alpha sharing in monozygotic twins. Donors were not followed over many years; analysis was cross-sectional.

TCRdb reprocessed the 5' RACE reads via MiXCR and lists one record per CDR3 protein. The sample consists of 1.5 million to 2 million distinct CDR3 sequences, about 30% of them appearing once. Turning to this clonotype: Its antigen is unknown.

Sequencing was done on a sample of cord blood. This clonotype was obtained from a newborn girl in good health.

The CDR3 spells CASSLVGGVNTEAFF. The CDR3, as DNA: TGTGCCAGCAGCTTAGTAGGGGGGGTGAACACTGAAGCTTTCTTT. The chain uses TRBV7-2 and TRBJ1-1, with D perhaps TRBD1 (6 bases). Trimming removed 1 base from V and 0 bases from J, with 9 bases in between. The CDR3 covers 15 residues. Per the germline V gene, CDR1 is SGHTA and CDR2 is FQGNSA.